This TCR beta chain appears in the sequencing data of a study of blood T cell repertoires in COVID-19. Study-level information: PBMCs, B-cell-depleted T cells, or T cells were the source of the cDNA or gDNA that made up the material.

In the authors' workflow: Estimation of nucleated cell counts relied on the amplification of reference gene primers. Method: immunoSEQ multiplex PCR; TCRdb's copy keeps in-frame clones and lacks some. V and J calls and clone size are those listed in that table; D and trimming were worked out from the DNA. The table lists 150,000 to 200,000 clones, around nine tenths of them singletons. The CDR3 is 13 residues long. Trimming left V 4 bases short and J 5 bases short, with 11 bases between. The germline CDR1 and CDR2 sequences are LGHDT and YNNKEL (reference sequence). A word on this clone: Other DNA sequences in the sample encode the same CDR3.

Material: peripheral blood. The chain has TRBV3-1 (or the pseudogene TRBV3-2) and TRBJ2-5; a possible D gene is TRBD1 (6 bases). The receptor comes from a man between 70 and 80 years old with acute or convalescent COVID-19. In nucleotides, the CDR3 is TGTGCCAGCAGCCCGACAGGCGGGGAGACCCAGTACTTC. This codes for CASSPTGGETQYF.